These 30 T cell receptor beta chains originate from one sample sequenced in a study of CD8 T cells in ankylosing spondylitis. TCRdb reanalysed the 5' RACE reads using MiXCR and keeps one entry per CDR3 protein. The sample comprises under 150,000 distinct CDR3 sequences, approximately 13% of which are singletons, and almost 3% rests with the top ten. Sequencing was performed on blood, either unsorted or a sorted T cell fraction (not recorded which). The receptors here all came from a female donor with ankylosing spondylitis or in good health (not recorded which).

This clonotype was seen repeatedly, ten times or more. This chain links TRBV7-2 with TRBJ1-2; D call uncertain. Germline CDR1 and CDR2: SGHTA and FQGNSA. Deletions cut 5 bases from V and 2 bases from J, with 3 bases between. This CDR3 has 11 amino acids. The CDR3 coding sequence is TGTGCCAGCAGCCTCAACTATGGCTACACCTTC. It translates to CASSLNYGYTF.

This clonotype came up many times. The J gene is TRBJ1-5, the V gene TRBV20-1, with 7 bases matching TRBD1. The CDR3 sequence is 15 residues long. In germline, CDR1 is DFQATT, CDR2 SNEGSKA (reference sequence). V gave up 0 bases and J gave up 1 base; unmatched junction bases: 3. CDR3 in amino acids: CSARDLGGSNQPQHF. The CDR3 DNA is TGCAGTGCTAGAGATCTAGGGGGCAGCAATCAGCCCCAGCATTTT.

The J gene is TRBJ2-1, the V gene TRBV7-9; 9 bases are a match to TRBD2. The CDR3 is made up of 15 amino acids. V was clipped by 5 bases and J by 4 bases; unmatched bases: 6. Germline CDR1 is SEHNR and CDR2 is FQNEAQ (reference sequence). The CDR3 protein is CASSPRLAGYNEQFF. The CDR3 DNA reads TGTGCCAGCAGCCCTCGTCTAGCGGGGTACAATGAGCAGTTCTTC. The whole variable domain, filled in from reference TRBV7-9 and TRBJ2-1, reads DTGVSQNPRHKITKRGQNVTFRCDPISEHNRLYWYRQTLGQGPEFLTYFQNEAQLEKSRLLSDRFSAERPKGSFSTLEIQRTEQGDSAMYLCASSPRLAGYNEQFFGPGTRLTVL.

This clonotype was seen more than once but under ten times. The germline gene is not matched at one end of the junction; a read error may be the cause. The rearrangement uses TRBV12-3 or TRBV12-4 and TRBJ2-4, with a weak D call TRBD1 (6 bases). This CDR3 region has 13 residues. This CDR3 reads CVSSLLGANIQYF. The CDR3 region has the DNA TGTGTCAGCAGTTTACTGGGGGCAAACATTCAGTACTTC.

A remark on this clonotype: A much larger clone sits a single nucleotide away, making a read error possible. The rearrangement links TRBV5-1 to TRBJ2-1, with 13 nucleotides matching TRBD2. The CDR3 spans 14 residues. Germline CDR1 SGHRS, CDR2 YFSETQ. The CDR3 protein is CASRRGTSGAEHFF. Here the CDR3 DNA reads TGCGCCAGCAGGAGGGGGACTAGCGGGGCTGAGCATTTCTTC.

The table lists this clonotype with many counts. V is TRBV5-1 and J is TRBJ1-1; 10 nucleotides line up with TRBD1. The CDR3 runs 14 residues. V was pared by 4 bases and J by 3 bases, with 3 bases of the junction left unmatched. Germline CDR1 is SGHRS and CDR2 is YFSETQ. In nucleotides, the CDR3 is TGCGCCAGCAGCGGAGGGACAGGGGACACTGAAGCTTTCTTT. Translating it yields CASSGGTGDTEAFF. The whole variable domain, remainder taken from reference TRBV5-1 and TRBJ1-1, is KAGVTQTPRYLIKTRGQQVTLSCSPISGHRSVSWYQQTPGQGLQFLFEYFSETQRNKGNFPGRFSGRQFSNSRSEMNVSTLELGDSALYLCASSGGTGDTEAFFGQGTRLTVV.

The V gene is TRBV18, the J gene TRBJ2-1, with 10 nucleotides matching TRBD1. Per the germline V gene, CDR1 is KGHSH and CDR2 is LQKENI. Trimming cost V 4 bases and J 4 bases; bases outside gene matches: 4. The CDR3 has 15 residues. The CDR3 loop is CASSQDRGPYNEQFF. In DNA form, the CDR3 reads TGTGCCAGCTCACAAGACAGGGGGCCTTACAATGAGCAGTTCTTC.

This clonotype was detected many times. V usage is TRBV11-1 and J usage is TRBJ2-3; TRBD2 matches at 9 bases. Germline CDR1 and CDR2: SGHAT and FQDESV (reference sequence). Trimming took 0 bases from V and 2 from J; bases not matched to a gene: 9. This CDR3 has 18 amino acids. This chain's CDR3 is CASSLALLRGGPTDTQYF. The DNA of the CDR3 is TGTGCCAGCAGCTTAGCGCTTTTGCGGGGGGGCCCCACAGATACGCAGTATTTT.

This clonotype was counted only a few times. For the CDR3, the DNA is TGCAGTGCTAGAGAACCCGGGACAGGGATTAAGCAGTACTTC. Protein product: CSAREPGTGIKQYF. V and J are TRBV20-1 and TRBJ2-7, with TRBD1 identical over 9 bases. The CDR3 is 14 residues long. Germline assignment: CDR1 DFQATT and CDR2 SNEGSKA (reference sequence). With V trimmed by 0 bases and J by 8 bases, 8 bases remained unmatched.

This clonotype has ten or more counts. V usage is TRBV10-3 and J usage is TRBJ2-3; weak D call: TRBD2 (7 bases). Trimming left V 0 bases short and J 6 bases short, with 13 bases between. This CDR3 has 15 amino acids. Germline loops: CDR1 ENHRY, CDR2 SYGVKD. CDR3 residues: CAISESGGGRDTQYF. The CDR3 nucleotides are TGTGCCATCAGTGAGTCGGGGGGGGGCCGCGATACGCAGTATTTT.

This clonotype was seen ten or more times. V is TRBV28 and J is TRBJ1-5; D perhaps matches TRBD1 (6 bases). V was shortened by 6 bases and J by 5 bases, with 11 bases between the two germline ends. Germline lookup yields CDR1 MDHEN and CDR2 SYDVKM. The CDR3 has 13 residues. The CDR3 reads CASSTGIHQPQHF. In nucleotides, the CDR3 is TGTGCCAGCAGCACAGGGATACATCAGCCCCAGCATTTT.

This chain joins TRBV19 and TRBJ2-1, with a possible D match to TRBD2 (5 bases). This CDR3 contains 15 residues. In germline, CDR1 is LNHDA, CDR2 SQIVND (reference sequence). V lost 5 bases, J lost 2 bases, and 13 bases lay in between. The CDR3 DNA sequence: TGTGCCAGTAGTTCATCCGGGATTCCCTACAATGAGCAGTTCTTC. This codes for CASSSSGIPYNEQFF.

Ten or more counts support this clonotype. CDR3 nucleotide sequence: TGCAGTGCCCGAAACCGGGTCACAGCTAACTATGGCTACACCTTC. Translated: CSARNRVTANYGYTF. The chain has TRBV20-1 and TRBJ1-2; no reliable D call. V gave up 6 bases and J gave up 0 bases, with 17 bases separating them. Per the germline V gene, CDR1 is DFQATT and CDR2 is SNEGSKA (reference sequence). There are 15 residues in the CDR3.

The chain links TRBV7-8 to TRBJ1-2; TRBD1 is a possible D gene (6 bases). CDR3 size: 16 residues. Germline values: CDR1 SGHVS, CDR2 FQNEAQ. V was cut by 5 bases and J by 4 bases, with 20 bases left in between. CDR3 region: CASSPTARGATYGYTF. The CDR3 region has the DNA TGTGCCAGCAGCCCCACTGCGAGGGGGGCGACCTATGGCTACACCTTC.

This clonotype has ten or more counts. The chain has TRBV20-1 and TRBJ2-5; 9 bases align to TRBD2. Germline V lookup: CDR1 DFQATT, CDR2 SNEGSKA (reference sequence). Unmatched junction bases numbered 7, after V lost 5 bases and J lost 3 bases. The CDR3 has 14 residues. CDR3 loop: CSAGGGGVEETQYF. The CDR3 DNA follows: TGCAGTGCTGGGGGCGGGGGGGTAGAAGAGACCCAGTACTTC.

This clonotype was seen more than once but under ten times. The genes are TRBV5-1 and TRBJ2-5; 9 nucleotides match TRBD2. This CDR3 spans 17 amino acids. Germline CDR1 and CDR2: SGHRS and YFSETQ. V lost 3 bases to trimming and J lost 4 bases; unmatched junction nucleotides: 13. The CDR3 loop reads CASSCDPGLAGTETQYF. The CDR3 nucleotides are TGCGCCAGCAGCTGCGACCCGGGACTAGCAGGGACAGAGACCCAGTACTTC.

This clonotype has ten or more counts. The chain joins TRBV29-1 to TRBJ2-3; maybe TRBD2 (5 bases). V lost 4 bases to trimming and J lost 3 bases, with 11 bases between them. Germline V gives CDR1 SQVTM, CDR2 ANQGSEA. The CDR3 covers 13 residues. The CDR3 protein is CSVAEGQTDTQYF. In DNA, the CDR3 is TGCAGCGTTGCTGAGGGCCAGACAGATACGCAGTATTTT.

The chain uses TRBV10-1 and TRBJ2-7; 9 nucleotides agree with TRBD1. Germline V lookup: CDR1 WNHNN, CDR2 SYGVQD (reference sequence). The ends lost 6 bases at V and 6 bases at J; junction bases unmatched: 6. The CDR3 spans 13 residues. In nucleotides, the CDR3 is TGCGCCAGCAGACCCGGGACAGGGTCCGAGCAGTACTTC. The encoded protein is CASRPGTGSEQYF.

In this sample, this clonotype turned up many times. The V call is TRBV3-1, the J call TRBJ2-2, with 9 positions matching TRBD1. Per the germline V gene, CDR1 is LGHDT and CDR2 is YNNKEL (reference sequence). Trimming cost V 2 bases and J 1 base; bases outside gene matches: 5. This CDR3 comprises 17 residues. DNA for the CDR3: TGTGCCAGCAGCCAATTGGACAGGGGTTGGAACACCGGGGAGCTGTTTTTT. Its protein product is CASSQLDRGWNTGELFF.

This rearrangement joins TRBV19 to TRBJ2-6; 8 positions agree with TRBD1. V gave up 5 bases and J gave up 0 bases; unmatched junction bases: 3. CDR1 and CDR2 from the germline V gene are LNHDA and SQIVND (reference sequence). The CDR3 is 16 residues long. Here the CDR3 DNA reads TGTGCCAGTAGTGGACAGGGCAGCTCTGGGGCCAACGTCCTGACTTTC. Translation gives CASSGQGSSGANVLTF.

For the CDR3, the DNA is TGTGCTAGTGGACTTGTTGGAGAGACCCAGTACTTC. This encodes CASGLVGETQYF. This chain joins TRBV12-5 and TRBJ2-5; D gene ambiguous. The CDR3 runs to 12 residues. V was cut by 6 bases and J by 4 bases, with 9 bases left in between. Germline assignment: CDR1 LGHNT and CDR2 FRNRAP.

The chain is built from TRBV7-2 and TRBJ2-1; D is uncertain. The germline V gene has CDR1 SGHTA and CDR2 FQGNSA. The CDR3 spans 13 residues. V lost 5 bases, J lost 0 bases, and 5 bases lay in between. In nucleotides, the CDR3 is TGTGCCAGCAGCCGACGCTCCTACAATGAGCAGTTCTTC. It codes for CASSRRSYNEQFF.

This clonotype was counted many times. The chain uses TRBV7-3 and TRBJ2-5; 7 nucleotides align to TRBD2. The junction had 2 bases not matched to a gene; V was cut back by 1 base and J by 0 bases. The length of the CDR3 is 15 residues. Germline V gene data show CDR1 as SGHTA and CDR2 as FQGTGA. This chain's CDR3 is CASSLRRGNQETQYF. The CDR3 coding sequence is TGTGCCAGCAGCTTAAGGCGGGGGAACCAAGAGACCCAGTACTTC.

This clonotype has ten or more counts. The chain has TRBV10-3 and TRBJ1-1, with D possibly matching TRBD1 (5 bases). The CDR3 has 14 amino acids. V was cut by 6 bases and J by 3 bases, with 14 bases left in between. The V gene's germline CDR1 is ENHRY and CDR2 SYGVKD. The CDR3 loop is CAISSGTGDTEAFF. The CDR3 bases are TGTGCCATCAGCTCCGGGACGGGGGACACTGAAGCTTTCTTT.

The chain employs TRBV3-1 and TRBJ2-5; no clear D. V lost 3 bases to trimming and J lost 13 bases, with 18 bases between them. CDR1 and CDR2 (germline): LGHDT, YNNKEL (reference sequence). This CDR3 has 13 residues. The CDR3 reads CASSHGSTGTPYF. The CDR3 DNA reads as TGTGCCAGCAGCCACGGGTCAACCGGAACGCCGTACTTC.

This clonotype came up many times. This rearrangement joins TRBV4-1 to TRBJ1-1; 11 positions agree with TRBD1. Trimming removed 5 bases from V and 8 bases from J; junction bases left unmatched: 4. CDR3 length: 13 residues. CDR1 and CDR2 (germline): MGHRA, YSYEKL. The CDR3 bases are TGCGCCAGCAGCGGGACAGGGGGGAGCGAAGCTTTCTTT. Its protein is CASSGTGGSEAFF.

Here the CDR3 DNA reads TGTGCCAGCAGTTACGGGGCAGGGTTAAATTCACCCCTCCACTTT. It yields the protein CASSYGAGLNSPLHF. The rearrangement links TRBV6-5 to TRBJ1-6; tentatively, D is TRBD1 (5 bases). Trimming left V 2 bases short and J 7 bases short, with 12 bases between. The CDR3 is made up of 15 amino acids. Germline CDR1 is MNHEY and CDR2 is SVGAGI.

This clonotype appeared many times. The rearrangement uses TRBV27 and TRBJ2-3, with D perhaps TRBD1 (7 bases). The CDR3 contains 13 residues. V gave up 9 bases and J gave up 4 bases, with 14 bases separating them. The germline CDR1 and CDR2 sequences are MNHEY and SMNVEV (reference sequence). The CDR3 DNA reads TGTGCCAGTGCCGGAGGGGGCGCAGATACGCAGTATTTT. This translates into CASAGGGADTQYF.

As for this clonotype: This sequence may be a read error, since a much larger clone differs from it by one base. The chain uses TRBV3-1 and TRBJ2-3, with 9 positions matching TRBD2. Per germline, CDR1 LGHDT and CDR2 YNNKEL (reference sequence). The CDR3 length is 15 residues. The V gene end was trimmed by 8 bases and the J gene end by 7 bases; junction bases not matched to a gene: 13. The CDR3 here is CASGSRGGAFNTQYF. For the CDR3, the DNA is TGTGCCAGCGGCTCCCGCGGGGGGGCCTTTAATACGCAGTATTTT.

This clonotype occurred many times. CDR3 DNA sequence: TGTGCCAGCAGCTCCCGGGACACCAGACTCTCTGGGGCCAACGTCCTGACTTTC. Its translation: CASSSRDTRLSGANVLTF. The gene calls are TRBV5-6 and TRBJ2-6, with a tentative D call TRBD1 (6 bases). Germline V lookup: CDR1 SGHDT, CDR2 YYEEEE. The CDR3 loop spans 18 amino acids. The ends were cut back, 3 bases at V and 0 bases at J, with 16 bases in the middle.